These 9 T cell receptor beta chains were sequenced from one sample in a study of blood T cells in healthy people across ages. A second PCR, run for about 7 to 11 cycles, used a sample-barcoded 5' primer plus a J-beta primer mix. TCRdb redid the calling of the 5' RACE reads with MiXCR, one entry per CDR3 protein. Found here are some 760,000 distinct CDR3 sequences, around a quarter of them singletons; the top ten hold under 4.5%. This same sample was also part of a study on T cells of mothers and their children.

What was sequenced was blood. The receptors here all came from a boy aged 5-17 years in good health.

CDR3 loop: CASSLMAGGLNEQFF. The CDR3 bases are TGTGCCAGCAGCTTAATGGCAGGCGGATTAAATGAGCAGTTCTTC. The gene calls are TRBV7-6 and TRBJ2-1; D gene uncertain. The length of the CDR3 is 15 residues. Germline CDR1 is SGHVS and CDR2 is FNYEAQ. Trimming removed 2 bases at V and 7 bases at J, with 15 bases between. Full variable domain (rest looked up from reference TRBV7-6 and TRBJ2-1): GAGVSQSPRYKVTKRGQDVALRCDPISGHVSLYWYRQALGQGPEFLTYFNYEAQQDKSGLPNDRFSAERPEGSISTLTIQRTEQRDSAMYRCASSLMAGGLNEQFFGPGTRLTVL.

This clonotype was counted a few times. The chain joins TRBV7-2 to TRBJ2-5; weak D call: TRBD1 (6 bases). Trimming stripped 2 bases from V and 13 bases from J, with 14 bases between. The germline CDR1 and CDR2 sequences are SGHTA and FQGNSA. This CDR3 is built from 12 residues. CDR3 in DNA: TGTGCCAGCAGCTTATATCAGGGGCGTCCGTACTTC. Translating gives CASSLYQGRPYF.

This clonotype appeared many times. The chain joins TRBV29-1 to TRBJ2-5; 7 nucleotides line up with TRBD1. From germline, CDR1 is SQVTM and CDR2 ANQGSEA. The V segment lost 4 bases and the J segment 2 bases; nucleotides outside the gene matches: 7. The CDR3 extends over 14 amino acids. CDR3 in DNA: TGCAGCGTTGCTAATACGGGACAGCAAGAGACCCAGTACTTC. This encodes CSVANTGQQETQYF.

This clonotype was observed a few times. The chain has TRBV12-3 or TRBV12-4 and TRBJ2-3, with TRBD1 matching over 8 bases. V shed 6 bases, J shed 1 base, and the junction held 6 bases outside the gene matches. The CDR3 totals 15 residues. The CDR3 region is CASSPRGRGTDTQYF. The CDR3 DNA sequence: TGTGCCAGCAGCCCCAGGGGGCGCGGCACAGATACGCAGTATTTT.

The rearrangement links TRBV6-7 to TRBJ1-2; D uncertain. TRBV6-7 is reported as an ORF; its role is uncertain. The CDR3 length is 16 residues. V gave up 3 bases and J gave up 0 bases, with 14 bases separating them. CDR3 in amino acids: CASSYYDGVPNYGYTF. DNA of the CDR3: TGTGCCAGCAGTTATTACGACGGAGTTCCTAACTATGGCTACACCTTC.

This rearrangement joins TRBV20-1 to TRBJ2-5, with TRBD2 identical over 7 bases. The germline V gene encodes CDR1 DFQATT and CDR2 SNEGSKA (reference sequence). This CDR3 is 14 amino acids long. The J segment lost 11 bases and the V segment lost 1 base, leaving 13 bases of the junction unmatched. CDR3 sequence (DNA): TGCAGTGCTAGAGGGCTAGCGGTTTCTGGGGAGCAGTACTTC. It codes for CSARGLAVSGEQYF.

The chain couples TRBV15 to TRBJ2-7; D perhaps matches TRBD1 (6 bases). Trimming took off 4 bases at V and 1 base at J, with 14 bases between the two ends. The CDR3 loop spans 15 amino acids. Germline loops: CDR1 LNHNV, CDR2 YYDKDF (reference sequence). The CDR3 protein is CATSISRTASYEQYF. DNA of the CDR3: TGTGCCACCAGCATATCAAGGACAGCGTCCTACGAGCAGTACTTC.

This clonotype was counted only a few times. The CDR3 reads CASSLPGTGASYEQYF. The CDR3 bases are TGTGCCAGCAGCTTACCGGGGACAGGGGCCTCCTACGAGCAGTACTTC. The chain has TRBV7-9 and TRBJ2-7; 10 nucleotides line up with TRBD1. This CDR3 is 16 amino acids long. The junction had 4 bases not matched to a gene; V was cut back by 2 bases and J by 0 bases. CDR1 is SEHNR and CDR2 is FQNEAQ in the germline V gene (reference sequence).

This chain uses TRBV9 with TRBJ1-2; possibly TRBD1 for D (5 bases). The ends were cut back, 0 bases at V and 7 bases at J, with 16 bases in the middle. Germline V gene data show CDR1 as SGDLS and CDR2 as YYNGEE. The CDR3 is 15 amino acids. CDR3 DNA sequence: TGTGCCAGCAGCGTAGGAATAACGGGGGAGAGTGGCTACACCTTC. This translates into CASSVGITGESGYTF. Full variable domain (rest looked up from reference TRBV9 and TRBJ1-2): DSGVTQTPKHLITATGQRVTLRCSPRSGDLSVYWYQQSLDQGLQFLIQYYNGEERAKGNILERFSAQQFPDLHSELNLSSLELGDSALYFCASSVGITGESGYTFGSGTRLTVV.